The 18 T cell receptor beta chains listed next were all sequenced from one sample in a study of cytomegalovirus exposure and HLA in healthy donors (dated by TCRdb to the late 2010s). The method behind the library was the immunoSEQ multiplex PCR assay. The multiplex PCR relied on a mix of 60 forward primers for TCR Vbeta segments and 13 reverse primers for TCR Jbeta segments. TCRdb mirrors the immuneACCESS table, restricted to in-frame sequences. Some clones are absent from its copies; in checked studies, under half trace to an unresolved V gene, and the reason for the others is unknown. Here the sample has about 150,000 clones; around 79% occur a single time. Roughly 4% of the sample is taken by the ten largest. Sequencing was done on a sample of PBMCs. The receptor set was obtained from a human donor in good health.

This clone has just a few counts. The V gene is TRBV10-3, the J gene TRBJ2-7, with 8 bases that match TRBD1. Germline CDR1 reads ENHRY; CDR2 reads SYGVKD. The CDR3 is made up of 13 amino acids. V was clipped by 6 bases and J by 3 bases; unmatched bases: 4. This chain's CDR3 is CAISTTGDYEQYF. The CDR3 DNA is TGTGCCATCAGCACGACAGGGGACTACGAGCAGTACTTC.

The chain employs TRBV6-6 and TRBJ1-3, with 7 bases that match TRBD1. The CDR3 spans 15 residues. V lost 5 bases and J lost 3; bases outside the gene matches: 7. CDR1 MNHNY and CDR2 SVGAGI come from the germline V gene (reference sequence). CDR3 sequence (DNA): TGTGCCAGCAGTAGCGACAGGGCGATTGGAAACACCATATATTTT. It encodes CASSSDRAIGNTIYF.

The chain combines TRBV5-1 with TRBJ2-7; 13 bases map to TRBD2. J lost 2 bases, V lost 1 base, and 12 bases had no gene match. This CDR3 contains 19 residues. Germline lookup yields CDR1 SGHRS and CDR2 YFSETQ. The CDR3 coding sequence is TGCGCCAGCAGCTTGTCCCCCGGGACTAGCGGGACAAGTCCCTACGAGCAGTACTTC. Translation: CASSLSPGTSGTSPYEQYF.

This clone was counted once. CDR3 in amino acids: CASSYRDRGHEQYF. CDR3 sequence (DNA): TGTGCCAGCAGTTACCGGGACAGGGGACACGAGCAGTACTTC. This chain connects TRBV6-5 to TRBJ2-7, with TRBD1 matching over 10 bases. J lost 5 bases, V lost 2 bases, and 3 bases had no gene match. The CDR3 length is 14 residues. CDR1 is MNHEY and CDR2 is SVGAGI in the germline V gene.

The rearrangement uses TRBV5-4 and TRBJ2-3; 11 nucleotides agree with TRBD2. The germline V gene has CDR1 SGHNT and CDR2 YYREEE (reference sequence). This CDR3 is 20 amino acids long. Trimming cost V 4 bases and J 2 bases; bases outside gene matches: 18. The CDR3 DNA sequence: TGTGCCAGCAGCCCGCCGCCTAGCGGGGGGCCCATTGGATACACAGATACGCAGTATTTT. Residues: CASSPPPSGGPIGYTDTQYF.

This sequence joins TRBV6-1 and TRBJ1-2, with 7 bases identical to TRBD1. Germline assignment: CDR1 MNHNS and CDR2 SASEGT. With V trimmed by 4 bases and J by 6 bases, 11 bases remained unmatched. The CDR3 is 15 amino acids. Here the CDR3 DNA reads TGTGCCAGCAGTGGGGCATGGAGGGGGCATAATGGCTACACCTTC. Encoded protein: CASSGAWRGHNGYTF.

The chain joins TRBV5-4 to TRBJ2-7; 10 bases align to TRBD1. The CDR3 extends over 15 amino acids. Unmatched junction bases numbered 6, after V lost 4 bases and J lost 2 bases. The germline V gene encodes CDR1 SGHNT and CDR2 YYREEE (reference sequence). CDR3 coding DNA: TGTGCCAGCAGCAGTAGGGACAGGGGAGCCTACGAGCAGTACTTC. This codes for CASSSRDRGAYEQYF. The full variable domain, its missing parts supplied by reference TRBV5-4 and TRBJ2-7, is ETGVTQSPTHLIKTRGQQVTLRCSSQSGHNTVSWYQQALGQGPQFIFQYYREEENGRGNFPPRFSGLQFPNYSSELNVNALELDDSALYLCASSSRDRGAYEQYFGPGTRLTVT.

The chain employs TRBV2 and TRBJ1-2; tentatively, D is TRBD1 (5 bases). V dropped 4 bases and J dropped 7 bases, with 16 bases sitting between them. The CDR3 is made up of 14 amino acids. Germline values: CDR1 SNHLY, CDR2 FYNNEI. The CDR3 sequence: CASSGIGASAGYTF. As DNA, the CDR3 is TGTGCCAGCAGTGGAATAGGGGCCTCTGCTGGCTACACCTTC.

CDR3 sequence reads: CASSSPGGLVYEQYF. The CDR3 nucleotides read TGTGCCAGCAGCTCGCCCGGGGGGCTGGTCTACGAGCAGTACTTC. J is TRBJ2-7 and V is TRBV6-5; maybe TRBD2 (7 bases). This CDR3 has 15 residues. The germline V and J ends were trimmed by 6 bases and 3 bases, with 18 bases remaining between them. The germline gives CDR1 MNHEY, CDR2 SVGAGI.

This chain joins TRBV19 and TRBJ2-1; 8 nucleotides line up with TRBD1. This CDR3 comprises 12 residues. The ends lost 5 bases at V and 12 bases at J; junction bases unmatched: 6. From germline, CDR1 is LNHDA and CDR2 SQIVND (reference sequence). CDR3 amino acids: CASSVPGTGQFF. The CDR3 DNA reads as TGTGCCAGTAGTGTCCCCGGGACAGGGCAGTTCTTC.

This clone was seen a handful of times. The V gene is TRBV6-6, the J gene TRBJ1-3, with D possibly matching TRBD1 (5 bases). The germline V gene encodes CDR1 MNHNY and CDR2 SVGAGI (reference sequence). This CDR3 region has 14 residues. Trimming removed 5 bases at V and 1 base at J, with 9 bases between. The CDR3 region has the DNA TGTGCCAGCAGTGGGGCCAGTTCTGGAAACACCATATATTTT. Amino acids: CASSGASSGNTIYF.

The rearrangement uses TRBV7-9 and TRBJ2-7, with D uncertain. The CDR3 consists of 11 residues. Trimming shortened V by 6 bases and J by 3 bases, and 6 bases separated the two germline ends. The germline V gene encodes CDR1 SEHNR and CDR2 FQNEAQ (reference sequence). The CDR3 sequence is CASSFNYEQYF. CDR3 nucleotide sequence: TGTGCCAGCAGTTTCAACTACGAGCAGTACTTC.

The chain couples TRBV4-3 to TRBJ2-7; a weak D match, TRBD1 (6 bases). CDR3 length: 13 residues. Germline lookup yields CDR1 LGHNA and CDR2 YSLEER. V lost 0 bases to trimming and J lost 9 bases, with 12 bases between them. The CDR3, as DNA: TGCGCCAGCAGCCAAGAACGGAGAGGGGGGCAGTACTTC. Amino acid sequence: CASSQERRGGQYF.

V usage is TRBV28 and J usage is TRBJ1-5; D is ambiguous. Deletions cut 6 bases from V and 2 bases from J, with 11 bases between. The CDR3 has 14 amino acids. Germline CDR1 is MDHEN and CDR2 is SYDVKM. The CDR3 loop is CASRLPLGNQPQHF. CDR3 coding DNA: TGTGCCAGCAGACTACCCCTGGGCAATCAGCCCCAGCATTTT.

The V and J genes are TRBV6-5 and TRBJ1-2; TRBD1 aligns across 8 bases. This CDR3 has 15 residues. After removal of 2 bases from V and 3 bases from J, the junction contained 5 bases not matched to a gene. Germline CDR1 and CDR2: MNHEY and SVGAGI. Here the CDR3 reads CASSYGQGEDYGYTF. The CDR3 DNA is TGTGCCAGCAGTTACGGACAGGGTGAGGACTATGGCTACACCTTC.

The chain has TRBV7-6 and TRBJ1-1, with 10 positions matching TRBD1. In germline, CDR1 is SGHVS, CDR2 FNYEAQ. There are 18 residues in the CDR3. The junction had 17 bases not matched to a gene; V was cut back by 5 bases and J by 5 bases. The CDR3 bases are TGTGCCAGCAGCCCGGAACCAGTGGGGACAGGGGCATTTACTGAAGCTTTCTTT. Its protein is CASSPEPVGTGAFTEAFF.

The chain uses TRBV6-1 and TRBJ2-1; weak D call: TRBD1 (5 bases). Trimming left V 2 bases short and J 0 bases short, with 5 bases between. CDR3 length: 14 amino acids. Germline values: CDR1 MNHNS, CDR2 SASEGT. Here the CDR3 reads CASSERGSYNEQFF. For the CDR3, the DNA is TGTGCCAGCAGTGAAAGGGGCTCCTACAATGAGCAGTTCTTC.

The J gene is TRBJ2-1, the V gene TRBV7-3, with a weak D call TRBD2 (6 bases). The CDR3 is 14 residues long. Deletions cut 3 bases from V and 5 bases from J, with 11 bases between. Per the germline V gene, CDR1 is SGHTA and CDR2 is FQGTGA. CDR3 in DNA: TGTGCCAGCAGCTTGGGACTGGAGAACAATGAGCAGTTCTTC. Translation: CASSLGLENNEQFF.